The T cell receptor beta chain described here comes from a study of siplizumab effects on memory and regulatory T cells. Germline V gene lookup returns CDR1 MRHNA and CDR2 SNTAGT. Trimming shortened V by 4 bases and J by 1 base, and 7 bases separated the two germline ends. There are 13 residues in the CDR3. In the case of this clone: Its antigen is unknown.

Whole-study results and caveats: Naive T cells looked more diverse than memory cells and looked like major alloresponse contributors. A significant reduction in alloreactive sequences traceable to unstimulated CD4+ memory cells was produced by siplizumab. Roughly 80-97% of proliferating clones (CD4+ or CD8+) could not be assigned a naive or memory phenotype. No more than a minor fraction of alloreactive clones could be traced back to unstimulated subsets.

Profiled with immunoSEQ multiplex PCR; TCRdb holds only in-frame clones, not every one. The sample includes about 100,000 clones, about nine tenths seen only once; the top ten take approximately 12%. The sample taken for sequencing was non-Treg CD4+ T cells sorted from blood. The rearrangement links TRBV6-4 to TRBJ1-1; D not resolved. The receptor's source is a human donor in good health. The CDR3 region is CASSAQTNTEAFF. The DNA for the CDR3 is TGTGCCAGCAGTGCACAAACGAACACTGAAGCTTTCTTT.